The 28 T cell receptor beta chains reported below all come from one sample, sequenced in a study of T cell responses to AZD1222 COVID-19 vaccine. Using immunoSEQ multiplex PCR, the repertoire was profiled, and TCRdb retains in-frame clones only, with some absent. This sample yields 150,000 or so clones, of which approximately 90% are seen a single time; 1.5% belongs to the top ten. Sequenced here: peripheral blood, sampled 28 days after the second AZD1222 dose. The origin of the receptors is an adult who received the AZD1222 COVID-19 vaccine.

The V and J genes are TRBV27 and TRBJ1-6; the D is unclear. CDR1 and CDR2 from the germline V gene are MNHEY and SMNVEV (reference sequence). The germline V and J ends were trimmed by 1 base and 3 bases, with 10 bases remaining between them. This CDR3 has 16 residues. The CDR3 is CASSLYGSLYNSPLHF. CDR3 DNA sequence: TGTGCCAGCAGTTTATACGGCAGTCTCTATAATTCACCCCTCCACTTT.

The J gene is TRBJ1-1, the V gene TRBV29-1; no firm D call. CDR1 and CDR2 from the germline V gene are SQVTM and ANQGSEA. This CDR3 contains 11 residues. Trimming removed 8 bases at V and 1 base at J, with 8 bases between. CDR3 residues: CSFSSNTEAFF. Here the CDR3 DNA reads TGCAGCTTCTCGTCGAACACTGAAGCTTTCTTT.

The chain links TRBV27 to TRBJ1-2, with D perhaps TRBD1 (6 bases). In germline, CDR1 is MNHEY, CDR2 SMNVEV (reference sequence). The V end was cut by 4 bases, the J end by 4 bases, with 16 bases between. This CDR3 is built from 15 residues. CDR3 region: CASSSKGGASYGYTF. The CDR3 bases are TGTGCCAGCAGTTCAAAGGGGGGCGCAAGCTATGGCTACACCTTC.

This clone was observed a single time. The chain combines TRBV5-1 with TRBJ1-4; 8 bases map to TRBD1. This CDR3 has 15 residues. V lost 3 bases, J lost 5 bases, and 6 bases stayed unmatched. From germline, CDR1 is SGHRS and CDR2 YFSETQ. The CDR3 DNA is TGCGCCAGCAGCTCCTTGGACAGGGAAAATGAAAAACTGTTTTTT. It codes for CASSSLDRENEKLFF.

The chain carries TRBV4-1 and TRBJ1-1, with no clear D. This CDR3 spans 14 amino acids. V was shortened by 5 bases and J by 4 bases, with 14 bases between the two germline ends. CDR1 is MGHRA and CDR2 is YSYEKL in the germline V gene. The CDR3 spells CASSSRRNRTEAFF. CDR3 coding DNA: TGCGCCAGCAGCTCCCGGAGGAATCGCACTGAAGCTTTCTTT.

About this clone itself: The sample has other DNA sequences that encode this CDR3 too. The CDR3 protein is CASSRDRGYEQYF. In nucleotides, the CDR3 is TGTGCCAGCTCGCGAGACAGGGGATACGAGCAGTACTTC. This chain links TRBV18 with TRBJ2-7, with 8 positions matching TRBD1. The CDR3 runs to 13 residues. In germline, CDR1 is KGHSH, CDR2 LQKENI. The trim removed 6 bases at V and 4 bases at J, leaving 5 bases unmatched.

CDR3 DNA: TGTGCCAGCAGTTACTACAGACAGTTGGGCTACACCTTC. Amino acids: CASSYYRQLGYTF. The genes are TRBV6-5 and TRBJ1-2; D is possibly TRBD1 (5 bases). The CDR3 totals 13 residues. The V gene's germline CDR1 is MNHEY and CDR2 SVGAGI. Trimming took 1 base from V and 8 from J, leaving 11 bases between them.

The DNA of the CDR3 is TGTGCCAGCAGCGGAACCGGGACAGGGAATACTGAAGCTTTCTTT. Its translation is CASSGTGTGNTEAFF. The rearrangement uses TRBV9 and TRBJ1-1, with 9 bases that match TRBD1. The germline CDR1 and CDR2 sequences are SGDLS and YYNGEE. CDR3 length: 15 amino acids. V lost 3 bases, J lost 5 bases, and 8 bases stayed unmatched.

The chain couples TRBV7-3 to TRBJ1-2, with TRBD1 matching over 7 bases. The CDR3 length is 15 residues. V dropped 5 bases and J dropped 2; count of bases not matched to a gene: 8. The germline CDR1 and CDR2 sequences are SGHTA and FQGTGA. CDR3 sequence reads: CASSPTGGQNYGYTF. CDR3 in DNA: TGTGCCAGCAGCCCTACCGGGGGACAGAACTATGGCTACACCTTC.

The chain is built from TRBV3-1 (or the pseudogene TRBV3-2) and TRBJ1-1, with a weak D call TRBD1 (5 bases). Trimming removed 1 base from V and 1 base from J, with 10 bases in between. Looked up from germline, CDR1 is LGHDT and CDR2 is YNNKEL (reference sequence). This CDR3 has 15 amino acids. The DNA of the CDR3 is TGTGCCAGCAGCCAAGGCAGGGCCGGGAACACTGAAGCTTTCTTT. Amino acid sequence: CASSQGRAGNTEAFF.

The chain links TRBV18 to TRBJ1-1; D is ambiguous. Between the trimmed V and J ends, which lost 3 bases and 1 base, there was a span of 9 bases. The CDR3 contains 14 residues. Germline-derived CDR1 and CDR2 are KGHSH and LQKENI. The CDR3 sequence: CASSPWGENTEAFF. The CDR3 DNA follows: TGTGCCAGCTCACCCTGGGGAGAGAACACTGAAGCTTTCTTT.

This clone was recorded once. The rearrangement joins TRBV6-5 to TRBJ1-6, with D maybe TRBD1 (6 bases). The CDR3 runs 16 residues. Trimming took 0 bases from V and 7 from J, leaving 13 bases between them. Looked up from germline, CDR1 is MNHEY and CDR2 is SVGAGI. CDR3 sequence (DNA): TGTGCCAGCAGTTACTCGATTCCGGGGGCAAATTCACCCCTCCACTTT. Protein: CASSYSIPGANSPLHF.

V usage is TRBV18 and J usage is TRBJ2-2, with TRBD2 matching over 7 bases. The CDR3 is 17 amino acids. The junction had 11 bases not matched to a gene; V was cut back by 3 bases and J by 4 bases. Per the germline V gene, CDR1 is KGHSH and CDR2 is LQKENI. The DNA for the CDR3 is TGTGCCAGCTCACCGATGACATACGGCGGGAGCACCGGGGAGCTGTTTTTT. As protein: CASSPMTYGGSTGELFF. The complete variable domain, with remaining parts taken from reference TRBV18 and TRBJ2-2, reads NAGVMQNPRHLVRRRGQEARLRCSPMKGHSHVYWYRQLPEEGLKFMVYLQKENIIDESGMPKERFSAEFPKEGPSILRIQQVVRGDSAAYFCASSPMTYGGSTGELFFGEGSRLTVL.

The chain has TRBV20-1 and TRBJ2-1; D is unresolved. Trimming shortened V by 5 bases and J by 13 bases, and 9 bases separated the two germline ends. This CDR3 contains 9 residues. Germline CDR1 reads DFQATT; CDR2 reads SNEGSKA (reference sequence). For the CDR3, the DNA is TGCAGTGCTGGTCAAAACCAGTTCTTC. It encodes CSAGQNQFF.

The V and J genes are TRBV5-6 and TRBJ2-1; 7 bases are shared with TRBD2. This CDR3 comprises 15 residues. Germline V gives CDR1 SGHDT, CDR2 YYEEEE. The V and J ends lost 2 bases and 0 bases, in that order; junction bases with no gene match: 2. The CDR3 sequence is CASSFAGDSYNEQFF. The CDR3 coding sequence is TGTGCCAGCAGCTTCGCGGGGGACTCCTACAATGAGCAGTTCTTC.

The rearrangement links TRBV9 to TRBJ1-2; D is perhaps TRBD1 (5 bases). The length of the CDR3 is 15 residues. Trimming took off 0 bases at V and 4 bases at J, with 13 bases between the two ends. Germline CDR1 SGDLS, CDR2 YYNGEE. The CDR3, as DNA: TGTGCCAGCAGCGTAGCGGTGGGGCTTAGCTATGGCTACACCTTC. Protein product: CASSVAVGLSYGYTF.

The chain has TRBV10-1 and TRBJ2-7; D might be TRBD2 (7 bases). This CDR3 spans 11 amino acids. With 11 bases removed from V and 5 bases from J, the gap between germline ends came to 13 bases. Germline V gene sequence: CDR1 WNHNN, CDR2 SYGVQD (reference sequence). CDR3 sequence: CAPPGGHEQYF. The CDR3 nucleotides read TGCGCCCCCCCCGGGGGGCACGAGCAGTACTTC.

V gene TRBV4-1 combines with J gene TRBJ2-1, with 12 nucleotides matching TRBD2. After removal of 4 bases from V and 10 bases from J, the junction contained 5 bases not matched to a gene. The CDR3 consists of 14 residues. Germline CDR1 reads MGHRA; CDR2 reads YSYEKL. As DNA, the CDR3 is TGCGCCAGCAGCCTGGGACTAGCGGGTTTAGAGCAGTTCTTC. It specifies CASSLGLAGLEQFF.

The gene calls are TRBV19 and TRBJ1-5; possibly TRBD1 for D (6 bases). The ends were cut back, 3 bases at V and 7 bases at J, with 25 bases in the middle. The CDR3 length is 18 residues. CDR1 and CDR2 from the germline V gene are LNHDA and SQIVND (reference sequence). DNA of the CDR3: TGTGCCAGTAGTATTTTAAAGGGGGGCGACTGGTACCGGCAGCCCCAGCATTTT. Its protein is CASSILKGGDWYRQPQHF.

The V gene is TRBV27, the J gene TRBJ1-5; maybe TRBD1 (5 bases). Germline V lookup: CDR1 MNHEY, CDR2 SMNVEV (reference sequence). Trimming pared 0 bases from V and 6 bases from J, leaving 12 bases between. The CDR3 loop spans 15 amino acids. CDR3 loop: CASSLSIGAGQPQHF. CDR3 nucleotides: TGTGCCAGCAGTTTATCGATAGGGGCCGGTCAGCCCCAGCATTTT.

The chain carries TRBV5-5 and TRBJ2-7, with TRBD1 identical over 11 bases. The trim removed 0 bases at V and 2 bases at J, leaving 4 bases unmatched. The CDR3 has 16 amino acids. Germline lookup yields CDR1 SGHKS and CDR2 YYEKEE (reference sequence). The DNA of the CDR3 is TGTGCCAGCAGCTTGGCACCGGGACAGGGGGCCTACGAGCAGTACTTC. Translated, it gives CASSLAPGQGAYEQYF.

The rearrangement links TRBV6-1 to TRBJ1-5; D may be TRBD1 (5 bases). Germline CDR1 and CDR2: MNHNS and SASEGT. This CDR3 spans 13 amino acids. The ends were cut back, 2 bases at V and 7 bases at J, with 9 bases in the middle. The CDR3 bases are TGTGCCAGCAGTGAATCGTGGGGCCAGCCCCAGCATTTT. Translating gives CASSESWGQPQHF.

This chain joins TRBV19 and TRBJ2-1, with D hard to call. The germline V gene has CDR1 LNHDA and CDR2 SQIVND (reference sequence). The CDR3 loop spans 10 amino acids. Trimming took off 10 bases at V and 3 bases at J, with 4 bases between the two ends. Here the CDR3 reads CATFYNEQFF. DNA for the CDR3: TGTGCCACCTTCTACAATGAGCAGTTCTTC.

V gene TRBV7-9 combines with J gene TRBJ1-2; the D gene is possibly TRBD1 (5 bases). V dropped 5 bases and J dropped 3 bases, with 10 bases sitting between them. Germline CDR1 is SEHNR and CDR2 is FQNEAQ (reference sequence). There are 13 residues in the CDR3. CDR3 nucleotide sequence: TGTGCCAGCAGCCCCGGGACGGACTATGGCTACACCTTC. This sequence encodes CASSPGTDYGYTF.

This clone appeared once. This chain connects TRBV6-6 to TRBJ1-2, with 7 bases lining up with TRBD1. CDR3 length equals 12 residues. Trimming cost V 2 bases and J 7 bases; bases outside gene matches: 1. The germline V gene encodes CDR1 MNHNY and CDR2 SVGAGI (reference sequence). Here the CDR3 DNA reads TGTGCCAGCAGTTACAGGGGGCTTGGCTACACCTTC. Protein sequence: CASSYRGLGYTF.

The gene calls are TRBV11-2 and TRBJ1-5; D call uncertain. The CDR3 is 14 residues long. Germline V gene lookup returns CDR1 SGHAT and CDR2 FQNNGV. V lost 3 bases and J lost 4, with 10 bases in between. The CDR3 is CASSFNGENQPQHF. The CDR3 DNA is TGTGCCAGCAGCTTTAACGGGGAGAATCAGCCCCAGCATTTT.

The rearrangement joins TRBV29-1 to TRBJ1-4; maybe TRBD1 (5 bases). Germline V gives CDR1 SQVTM, CDR2 ANQGSEA. V dropped 4 bases and J dropped 7 bases, with 13 bases sitting between them. The CDR3 sequence is 13 residues long. CDR3 loop: CSVGIRRGEKLFF. The CDR3 DNA is TGCAGCGTTGGTATAAGGAGGGGTGAAAAACTGTTTTTT.

The J gene is TRBJ2-1, the V gene TRBV11-3; 9 bases align to TRBD1. V shed 4 bases, J shed 4 bases, and the junction held 11 bases outside the gene matches. Germline V CDR1 and CDR2: SGHNT, YENEEA. This CDR3 is built from 17 residues. CDR3 sequence (DNA): TGTGCCAGCAGCTCCCGGACAGGGGCTAACAATTACAATGAGCAGTTCTTC. As protein: CASSSRTGANNYNEQFF.